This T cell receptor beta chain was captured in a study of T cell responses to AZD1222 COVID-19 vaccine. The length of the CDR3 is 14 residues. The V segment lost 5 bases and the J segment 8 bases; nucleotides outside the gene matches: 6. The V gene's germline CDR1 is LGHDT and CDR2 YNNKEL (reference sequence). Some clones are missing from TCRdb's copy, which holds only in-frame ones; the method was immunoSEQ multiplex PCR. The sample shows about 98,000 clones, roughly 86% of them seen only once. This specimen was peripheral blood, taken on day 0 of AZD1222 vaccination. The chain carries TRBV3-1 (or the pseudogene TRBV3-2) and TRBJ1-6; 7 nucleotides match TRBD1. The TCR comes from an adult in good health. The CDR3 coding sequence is TGTGCCAGCAGCTCCGGGACAGATTATTCACCCCTCCACTTT. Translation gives CASSSGTDYSPLHF.